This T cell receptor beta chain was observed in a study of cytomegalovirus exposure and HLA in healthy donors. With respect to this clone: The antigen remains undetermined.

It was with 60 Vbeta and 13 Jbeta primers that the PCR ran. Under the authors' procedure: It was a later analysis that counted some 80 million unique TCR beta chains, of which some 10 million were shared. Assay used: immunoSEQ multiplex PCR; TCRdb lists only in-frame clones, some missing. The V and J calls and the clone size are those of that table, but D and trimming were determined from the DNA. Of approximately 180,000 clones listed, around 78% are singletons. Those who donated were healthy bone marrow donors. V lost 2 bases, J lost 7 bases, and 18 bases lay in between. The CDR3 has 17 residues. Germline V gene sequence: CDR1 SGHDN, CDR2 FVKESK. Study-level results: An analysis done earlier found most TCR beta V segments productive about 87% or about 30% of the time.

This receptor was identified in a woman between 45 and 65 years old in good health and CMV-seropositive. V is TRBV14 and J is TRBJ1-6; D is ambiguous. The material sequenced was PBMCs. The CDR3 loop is CASSQPRVGVGNSPLHF. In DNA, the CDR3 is TGTGCCAGCAGCCAACCTCGTGTCGGGGTGGGGAATTCACCCCTCCACTTT.